A single sample is the source of the 24 T cell receptor beta chains below, sequenced in a study of a mutant IDH1 vaccine in newly diagnosed glioma. The time point: week 35, safety follow-up. Vaccination used 300 ug of mutant IDH1 20-mer peptide per dose, with topical imiquimod. Their cognate antigens are unknown. TCRdb's table, derived via immunoSEQ multiplex PCR, lists solely in-frame clones and lacks some. Among about 26,000 clones listed, around four fifths were seen once. The sample in question was PBMCs, obtained from a glioma patient whose treatment included an IDH1 peptide vaccine. Source of these receptors: a man in his thirties or forties with glioma.

This sequence joins TRBV6-1 and TRBJ2-5; 12 nucleotides align to TRBD2. The germline V gene encodes CDR1 MNHNS and CDR2 SASEGT. Trimming at V came to 8 bases and at J to 5 bases, leaving 9 bases not matched to a gene. This CDR3 has 15 residues. For the CDR3, the DNA is TGTGCCAGCTCCTTGACTAGCGGGGGAGGGGAGACCCAGTACTTC. This gives the protein CASSLTSGGGETQYF.

The chain couples TRBV4-3 to TRBJ2-7; TRBD1 matches 8 bases. V lost 4 bases to trimming and J lost 2 bases; unmatched junction nucleotides: 4. The CDR3 sequence is 14 residues long. Per germline, CDR1 LGHNA and CDR2 YSLEER. This CDR3 is CASSPGQGTYEQYF. CDR3 coding DNA: TGCGCCAGCAGCCCCGGACAGGGTACCTACGAGCAGTACTTC.

The V call is TRBV30, the J call TRBJ1-5; no definite D call. V was trimmed by 3 bases and J by 2 bases, leaving 14 bases between them. The CDR3 sequence is 15 residues long. From germline, CDR1 is GTSNPN and CDR2 SVGIG (reference sequence). CDR3 in amino acids: CAWSPGGSGNQPQHF. CDR3 coding DNA: TGTGCCTGGAGCCCCGGAGGCAGTGGCAATCAGCCCCAGCATTTT.

This clone was seen only once. The chain uses TRBV6-5 and TRBJ2-7; 10 positions match TRBD1. CDR1 MNHEY and CDR2 SVGAGI come from the germline V gene. V lost 8 bases and J lost 5; bases outside the gene matches: 6. This CDR3 spans 13 amino acids. In DNA, the CDR3 is TGTGCCAGCCAGGGACAGGGGATTCACGAGCAGTACTTC. It specifies CASQGQGIHEQYF.

The chain employs TRBV6-5 and TRBJ1-1; D not certain. Germline CDR1 reads MNHEY; CDR2 reads SVGAGI. Trimming took 4 bases from V and 1 from J, leaving 16 bases between them. This CDR3 contains 16 residues. The CDR3 sequence: CASSWTEIRSNTEAFF. The CDR3 region has the DNA TGTGCCAGCAGTTGGACGGAGATTAGATCGAACACTGAAGCTTTCTTT.

V and J are TRBV20-1 and TRBJ2-7; D gene unclear. Deletions cut 5 bases from V and 7 bases from J, with 9 bases between. The CDR3 covers 10 residues. CDR1 and CDR2 from the germline V gene are DFQATT and SNEGSKA (reference sequence). The CDR3 bases are TGCAGTGCTGGCGTGCCGGAGCAGTACTTC. This sequence encodes CSAGVPEQYF.

The genes are TRBV30 and TRBJ1-1, with 7 positions matching TRBD1. In germline, CDR1 is GTSNPN, CDR2 SVGIG (reference sequence). V gave up 0 bases and J gave up 4 bases; unmatched junction bases: 2. The CDR3 totals 13 residues. The CDR3 loop is CAWSVSGGTEAFF. The CDR3 region has the DNA TGTGCCTGGAGTGTTTCAGGGGGCACTGAAGCTTTCTTT.

The V gene is TRBV5-4, the J gene TRBJ1-1; no reliable D call. The ends were cut back, 0 bases at V and 5 bases at J, with 11 bases in the middle. Germline V CDR1 and CDR2: SGHNT, YYREEE (reference sequence). This CDR3 is built from 14 residues. CDR3 loop: CASSLEGLGTEAFF. CDR3 nucleotide sequence: TGTGCCAGCAGCTTGGAGGGCCTTGGAACTGAAGCTTTCTTT.

In its sample, this clone was seen once. CDR3 in amino acids: CASSIAAGGPGNEQFF. The CDR3 region has the DNA TGTGCCAGTAGTATAGCCGCGGGAGGGCCGGGCAATGAGCAGTTCTTC. The chain links TRBV19 to TRBJ2-1; 9 nucleotides align to TRBD2. The germline V gene encodes CDR1 LNHDA and CDR2 SQIVND (reference sequence). The CDR3 totals 16 residues. V dropped 1 base and J dropped 6; count of bases not matched to a gene: 7.

This chain joins TRBV7-2 and TRBJ1-2; 7 bases fit TRBD1. Germline V CDR1 and CDR2: SGHTA, FQGNSA. The CDR3 totals 14 residues. The V segment lost 5 bases and the J segment 8 bases; nucleotides outside the gene matches: 11. The CDR3 is CASSLGGQVRGYTF. Written as DNA, the CDR3 is TGTGCCAGCAGCCTAGGAGGACAGGTCCGAGGCTACACCTTC.

V is TRBV2 and J is TRBJ2-5, with TRBD2 identical over 7 bases. V shed 6 bases and J 5 bases; nucleotides not matched to a gene: 9. The CDR3 loop spans 14 amino acids. In germline, CDR1 is SNHLY, CDR2 FYNNEI. The CDR3 reads CASRRPAGPETQYF. The CDR3 DNA is TGTGCCAGCAGGCGACCAGCGGGACCGGAGACCCAGTACTTC.

The genes are TRBV30 and TRBJ2-7; D is perhaps TRBD1 (6 bases). Trimming stripped 8 bases from V and 3 bases from J, with 17 bases between. CDR1 is GTSNPN and CDR2 is SVGIG in the germline V gene (reference sequence). This CDR3 is built from 13 residues. CDR3 bases: TGTGCCGCCAATGGGGGCCGGGTCTACGAGCAGTACTTC. Protein product: CAANGGRVYEQYF.

The chain carries TRBV25-1 and TRBJ2-7; 7 bases are a match to TRBD2. The V segment lost 0 bases and the J segment 5 bases; nucleotides outside the gene matches: 7. Germline values: CDR1 MGHDK, CDR2 SYGVNS. CDR3 length equals 15 residues. CDR3 sequence reads: CASSEYEAGSDEQYF. The DNA of the CDR3 is TGTGCCAGCAGTGAATACGAAGCGGGGAGTGACGAGCAGTACTTC.

The V gene is TRBV5-4, the J gene TRBJ2-7, with TRBD2 matching 15 bases. CDR3 size: 17 residues. Germline V lookup: CDR1 SGHNT, CDR2 YYREEE (reference sequence). Trimming at V came to 4 bases and at J to 4 bases, leaving 9 bases not matched to a gene. CDR3 loop: CASSLGLAGGSGYEQYF. DNA for the CDR3: TGTGCCAGCAGCCTGGGACTAGCGGGAGGTTCCGGGTACGAGCAGTACTTC.

The rearrangement uses TRBV19 and TRBJ2-7; maybe TRBD1 (5 bases). V was shortened by 7 bases and J by 5 bases, with 15 bases between the two germline ends. This CDR3 has 13 residues. The germline gives CDR1 LNHDA, CDR2 SQIVND (reference sequence). CDR3 nucleotides: TGTGCCAGTAAATCCCAGGGAAACGACGAGCAGTACTTC. The encoded protein is CASKSQGNDEQYF.

V and J are TRBV10-1 and TRBJ2-6; TRBD1 matches at 9 bases. In germline, CDR1 is WNHNN, CDR2 SYGVQD (reference sequence). After removal of 6 bases from V and 11 bases from J, the junction contained 11 bases not matched to a gene. This CDR3 spans 15 amino acids. The chain's CDR3 is CASSATRDRVDVLTF. In DNA, the CDR3 is TGCGCCAGCAGCGCGACCCGGGACAGGGTGGACGTCCTGACTTTC.

This clone has just a few counts. The chain combines TRBV2 with TRBJ1-1; no definite D call. This CDR3 comprises 13 residues. Deletions cut 5 bases from V and 1 base from J, with 8 bases between. Looked up from germline, CDR1 is SNHLY and CDR2 is FYNNEI. The DNA for the CDR3 is TGTGCCAGCAGTTTAGCAGGGAACACTGAAGCTTTCTTT. Translating it yields CASSLAGNTEAFF.

The chain has TRBV4-1 and TRBJ2-7; D is uncertain. Germline values: CDR1 MGHRA, CDR2 YSYEKL. V lost 0 bases and J 1 base, leaving 13 bases between the germline ends. This CDR3 is built from 16 residues. The CDR3 region has the DNA TGCGCCAGCAGCCAAGATGTAGTTCGCGGTTCCTACGAGCAGTACTTC. The encoded protein is CASSQDVVRGSYEQYF.

This clone occurred a few times. The V gene is TRBV30, the J gene TRBJ2-7, with 10 bases lining up with TRBD2. The CDR3 runs 14 residues. Germline V gene data show CDR1 as GTSNPN and CDR2 as SVGIG (reference sequence). V gave up 2 bases and J gave up 3 bases; unmatched junction bases: 4. The CDR3 DNA reads TGTGCCTGGAGTAGGACTAGCGGATACTACGAGCAGTACTTC. This translates into CAWSRTSGYYEQYF.

The CDR3 coding sequence is TGCAGCGTTCATGGAGCAGGGACTTTTGGAAACACCATATATTTT. It specifies CSVHGAGTFGNTIYF. The rearrangement joins TRBV29-1 to TRBJ1-3; possibly TRBD1 for D (5 bases). The CDR3 is 15 residues long. Between the trimmed V and J ends, which lost 5 bases and 3 bases, there was a span of 17 bases. Germline V gene sequence: CDR1 SQVTM, CDR2 ANQGSEA.

The chain employs TRBV11-2 and TRBJ1-1; no clear D. This CDR3 contains 13 residues. The germline V gene has CDR1 SGHAT and CDR2 FQNNGV. Trimming took off 4 bases at V and 7 bases at J, with 13 bases between the two ends. CDR3 DNA: TGTGCCAGCAGCTGGGGAGTGGAATTTGAAGCTTTCTTT. Translated: CASSWGVEFEAFF.

This clone showed up just once. The chain has TRBV30 and TRBJ2-5; 11 bases fit TRBD2. The CDR3 sequence is 13 residues long. Per the germline V gene, CDR1 is GTSNPN and CDR2 is SVGIG (reference sequence). CDR3 protein: CASGGAVRETQYF. The CDR3 DNA follows: TGTGCTAGCGGGGGGGCCGTTCGAGAGACCCAGTACTTC.

This sequence joins TRBV4-1 and TRBJ2-3; D is perhaps TRBD1 (5 bases). CDR1 is MGHRA and CDR2 is YSYEKL in the germline V gene. Trimming stripped 1 base from V and 2 bases from J, with 10 bases between. The CDR3 is made up of 15 amino acids. The CDR3 loop reads CASSQALGDTDTQYF. The CDR3 nucleotides are TGCGCCAGCAGCCAAGCTTTAGGGGACACAGATACGCAGTATTTT.

The genes are TRBV6-5 and TRBJ2-5; TRBD2 is a possible D gene (5 bases). There are 15 residues in the CDR3. Germline CDR1 MNHEY, CDR2 SVGAGI. Trimming took off 0 bases at V and 5 bases at J, with 13 bases between the two ends. The CDR3 nucleotides are TGTGCCAGCAGTTACTCGATTGTCGGGGTGGAGACCCAGTACTTC. It codes for CASSYSIVGVETQYF.